This T cell receptor (beta chain) was identified during a study of tumor-infiltrating lymphocytes in primary liver carcinoma. The study's findings and limits: Lesser overlap characterized tumor-adjacent and tumor-blood pairs relative to tumor region pairs. It was observed that only about 7.5-25% of the top clones appeared in every one of the five tumor regions.

Turning to this clonotype: The antigen is not known.

Co-extracting RNA and DNA was done with 20-30 mg of unsorted bulk tissue as input. Patients had chronic HBV infection and were treatment-naive. Collection of samples drew on five separate regions of each tumor. Starting from roughly 540 ng of total RNA, TCR beta cDNA was produced with a primer in the constant region. Construction of TCR beta libraries relied on three successive nested multiplex PCR rounds employing slightly modified ARM-PCR. For around 11 cycles apiece, the opening two PCR rounds ran with TRBV1-TRBV30 forward primers and a C-beta reverse primer. TCRdb itself ran the multiplex PCR reads through MiXCR, one entry per CDR3 protein. The sample records 70,000 to 95,000 distinct CDR3 sequences, roughly three quarters being singletons. The CDR3 extends over 16 amino acids. From germline, CDR1 is SGHAT and CDR2 FQNNGV. V shed 4 bases and J shed 8 bases, with 21 bases lying between them.

The clonotype was recovered from a man aged 35-49 years with primary liver carcinoma and hepatitis B virus infection. The J gene is TRBJ2-1, the V gene TRBV11-2; TRBD2 is a possible D gene (5 bases). Sequenced material: liver tumor tissue from sampling region 4. Subset defined: tumor region T4, right-lateral pole. The CDR3 loop is CASSSRPNGMIYEQFF. Written as DNA, the CDR3 is TGTGCCAGCAGCTCGCGTCCCAACGGGATGATCTATGAGCAGTTCTTC.